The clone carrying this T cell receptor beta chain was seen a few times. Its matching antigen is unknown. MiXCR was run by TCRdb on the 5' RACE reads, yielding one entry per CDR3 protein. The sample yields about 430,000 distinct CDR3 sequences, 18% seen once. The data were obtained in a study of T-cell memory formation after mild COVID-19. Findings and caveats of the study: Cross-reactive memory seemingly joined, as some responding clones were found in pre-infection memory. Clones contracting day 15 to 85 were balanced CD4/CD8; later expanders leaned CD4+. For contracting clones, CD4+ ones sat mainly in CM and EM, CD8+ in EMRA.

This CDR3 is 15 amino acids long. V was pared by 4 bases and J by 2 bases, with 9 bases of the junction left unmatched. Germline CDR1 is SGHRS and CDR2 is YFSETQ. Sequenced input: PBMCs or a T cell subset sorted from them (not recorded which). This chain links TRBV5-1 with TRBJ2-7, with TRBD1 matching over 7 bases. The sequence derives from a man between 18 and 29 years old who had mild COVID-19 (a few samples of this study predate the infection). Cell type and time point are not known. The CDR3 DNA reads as TGCGCCAGCAGCAGCGCGGACAGGACCACCTACGAGCAGTACTTC. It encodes CASSSADRTTYEQYF.